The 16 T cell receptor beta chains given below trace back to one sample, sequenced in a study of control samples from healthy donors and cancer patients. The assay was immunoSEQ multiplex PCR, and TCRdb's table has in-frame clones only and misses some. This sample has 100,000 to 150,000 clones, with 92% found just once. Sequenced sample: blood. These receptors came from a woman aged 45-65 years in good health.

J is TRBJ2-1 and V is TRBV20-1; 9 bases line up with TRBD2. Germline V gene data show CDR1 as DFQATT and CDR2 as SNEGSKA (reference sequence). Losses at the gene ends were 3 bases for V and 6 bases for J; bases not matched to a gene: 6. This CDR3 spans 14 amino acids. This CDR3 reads CSASRRGGSNEQFF. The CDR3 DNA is TGCAGTGCTAGTAGGCGGGGGGGCTCCAATGAGCAGTTCTTC.

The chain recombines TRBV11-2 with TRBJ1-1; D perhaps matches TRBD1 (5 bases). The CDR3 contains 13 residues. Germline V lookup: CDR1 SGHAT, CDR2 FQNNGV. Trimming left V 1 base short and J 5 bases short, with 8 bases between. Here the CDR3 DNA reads TGTGCCAGCAGCTTAGCGGGGGATACTGAAGCTTTCTTT. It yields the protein CASSLAGDTEAFF.

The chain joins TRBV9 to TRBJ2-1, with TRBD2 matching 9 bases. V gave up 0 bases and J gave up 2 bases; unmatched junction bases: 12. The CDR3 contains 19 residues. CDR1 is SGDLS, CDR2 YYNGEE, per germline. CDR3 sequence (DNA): TGTGCCAGCAGCGTAGCTGTGGCGGGAGGGTTCACTACCTACAATGAGCAGTTCTTC. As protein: CASSVAVAGGFTTYNEQFF.

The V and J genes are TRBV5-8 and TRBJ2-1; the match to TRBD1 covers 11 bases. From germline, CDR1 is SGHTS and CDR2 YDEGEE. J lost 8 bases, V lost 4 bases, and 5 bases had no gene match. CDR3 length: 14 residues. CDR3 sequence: CASSRDRGTDEQFF. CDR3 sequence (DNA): TGTGCCAGCAGCCGGGACAGGGGGACAGATGAGCAGTTCTTC.

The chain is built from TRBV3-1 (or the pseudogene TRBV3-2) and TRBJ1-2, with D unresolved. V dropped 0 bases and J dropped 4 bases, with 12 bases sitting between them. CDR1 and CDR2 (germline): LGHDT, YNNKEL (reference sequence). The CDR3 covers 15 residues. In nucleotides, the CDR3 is TGTGCCAGCAGCCAAGATCTTTCCGTGCCCTATGGCTACACCTTC. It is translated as CASSQDLSVPYGYTF.

The CDR3 here is CASSPGTSRSTDTQYF. CDR3 in DNA: TGTGCCAGTAGTCCAGGGACTAGCAGAAGCACAGATACGCAGTATTTT. The chain links TRBV19 to TRBJ2-3, with 9 bases lining up with TRBD2. The J segment lost 0 bases and the V segment lost 5 bases, leaving 6 bases of the junction unmatched. Germline lookup yields CDR1 LNHDA and CDR2 SQIVND (reference sequence). The CDR3 loop spans 16 amino acids. Full variable domain (rest looked up from reference TRBV19 and TRBJ2-3): DGGITQSPKYLFRKEGQNVTLSCEQNLNHDAMYWYRQDPGQGLRLIYYSQIVNDFQKGDIAEGYSVSREKKESFPLTVTSAQKNPTAFYLCASSPGTSRSTDTQYFGPGTRLTVL.

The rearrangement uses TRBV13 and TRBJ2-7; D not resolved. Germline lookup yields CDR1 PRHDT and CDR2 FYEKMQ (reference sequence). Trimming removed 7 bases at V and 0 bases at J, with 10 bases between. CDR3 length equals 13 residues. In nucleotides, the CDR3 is TGTGCCAGCAACACCGGGCTCTCCTACGAGCAGTACTTC. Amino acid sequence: CASNTGLSYEQYF.

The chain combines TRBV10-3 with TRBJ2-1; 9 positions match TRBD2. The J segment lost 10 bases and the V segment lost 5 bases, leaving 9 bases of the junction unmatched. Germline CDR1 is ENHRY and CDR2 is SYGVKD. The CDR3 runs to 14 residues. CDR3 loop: CAISPLAGESEQFF. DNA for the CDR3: TGTGCCATCAGTCCATTAGCGGGAGAGTCCGAGCAGTTCTTC.

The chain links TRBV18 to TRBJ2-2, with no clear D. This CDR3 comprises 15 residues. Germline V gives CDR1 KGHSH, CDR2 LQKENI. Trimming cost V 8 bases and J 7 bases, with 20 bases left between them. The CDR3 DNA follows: TGTGCCAGCGTAATCCAGCAGATTTGGGACGGGGAGCTGTTTTTT. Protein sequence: CASVIQQIWDGELFF.

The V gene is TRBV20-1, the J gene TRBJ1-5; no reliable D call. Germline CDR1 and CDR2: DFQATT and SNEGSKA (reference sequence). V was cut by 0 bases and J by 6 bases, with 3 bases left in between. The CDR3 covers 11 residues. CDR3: CSAREGQPQHF. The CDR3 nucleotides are TGCAGTGCTAGAGAGGGTCAGCCCCAGCATTTT.

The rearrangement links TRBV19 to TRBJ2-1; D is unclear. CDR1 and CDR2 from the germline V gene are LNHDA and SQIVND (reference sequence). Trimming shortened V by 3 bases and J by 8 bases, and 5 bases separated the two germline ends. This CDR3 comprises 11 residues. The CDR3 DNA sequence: TGTGCCAGTAGTATTCTCCATGAGCAGTTCTTC. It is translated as CASSILHEQFF.

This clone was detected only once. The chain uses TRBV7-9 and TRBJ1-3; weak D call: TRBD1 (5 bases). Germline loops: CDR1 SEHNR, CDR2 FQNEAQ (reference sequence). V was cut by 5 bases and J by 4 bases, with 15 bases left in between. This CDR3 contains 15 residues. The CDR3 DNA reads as TGTGCCAGCAGCCCTGCGGGGCGGACGGGAAACACCATATATTTT. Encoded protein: CASSPAGRTGNTIYF.

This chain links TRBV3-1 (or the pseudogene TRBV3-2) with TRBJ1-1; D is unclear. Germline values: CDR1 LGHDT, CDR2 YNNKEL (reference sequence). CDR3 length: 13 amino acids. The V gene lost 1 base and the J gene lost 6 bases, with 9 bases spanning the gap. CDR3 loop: CASSQGGKAEAFF. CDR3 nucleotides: TGTGCCAGCAGCCAAGGGGGTAAGGCTGAAGCTTTCTTT.

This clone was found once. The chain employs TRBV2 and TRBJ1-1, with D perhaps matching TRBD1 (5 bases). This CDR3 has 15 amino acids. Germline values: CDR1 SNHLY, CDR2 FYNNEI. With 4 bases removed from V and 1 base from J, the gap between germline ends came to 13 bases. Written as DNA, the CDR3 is TGTGCCAGCAGTGGTTACAGGACCGCGAACACTGAAGCTTTCTTT. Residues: CASSGYRTANTEAFF.

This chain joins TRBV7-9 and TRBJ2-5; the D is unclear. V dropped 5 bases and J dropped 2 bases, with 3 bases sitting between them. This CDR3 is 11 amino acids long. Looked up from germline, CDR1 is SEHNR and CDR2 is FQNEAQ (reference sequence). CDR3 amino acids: CASSQQETQYF. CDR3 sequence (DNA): TGTGCCAGCAGCCAACAAGAGACCCAGTACTTC.

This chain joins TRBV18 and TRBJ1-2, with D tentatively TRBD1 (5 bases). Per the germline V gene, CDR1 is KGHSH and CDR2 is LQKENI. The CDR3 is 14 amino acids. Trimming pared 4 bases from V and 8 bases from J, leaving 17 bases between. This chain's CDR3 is CASSQFGTDGGYTF. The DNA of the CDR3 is TGTGCCAGCTCACAATTCGGGACGGACGGGGGCTACACCTTC. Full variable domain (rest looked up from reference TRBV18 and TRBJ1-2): NAGVMQNPRHLVRRRGQEARLRCSPMKGHSHVYWYRQLPEEGLKFMVYLQKENIIDESGMPKERFSAEFPKEGPSILRIQQVVRGDSAAYFCASSQFGTDGGYTFGSGTRLTVV.